Shown below are 10 T cell receptor beta chains from a single sample sequenced in a study of OX40 agonist ivuxolimab in advanced cancers. Clones were sequenced by immunoSEQ multiplex PCR, and TCRdb holds only the in-frame ones, with some missing. The table lists around 50,000 clones, 70% to 80% of them singletons, with less than 2% in the top ten. The starting material was CD4+ or CD8+ T cells sorted from blood, obtained in a trial of the OX40 agonist ivuxolimab. Receptors were obtained from an adult with an advanced solid tumor such as melanoma, head and neck, liver or kidney cancer.

Only a few counts were recorded for this clone. The chain recombines TRBV5-1 with TRBJ2-5; 7 nucleotides match TRBD1. This CDR3 contains 14 residues. With V trimmed by 2 bases and J by 1 base, 2 bases remained unmatched. The germline CDR1 and CDR2 sequences are SGHRS and YFSETQ. The CDR3 DNA reads TGCGCCAGCAGCTTACAGGGGACCCAAGAGACCCAGTACTTC. Encoded protein: CASSLQGTQETQYF.

The chain has TRBV10-1 and TRBJ2-5; TRBD2 agrees at 11 bases. CDR1 is WNHNN, CDR2 SYGVQD, per germline (reference sequence). The V and J ends lost 2 bases and 2 bases, in that order; junction bases with no gene match: 1. This CDR3 has 15 residues. CDR3 region: CASSEVAGGQETQYF. The DNA of the CDR3 is TGCGCCAGCAGTGAGGTAGCGGGAGGGCAAGAGACCCAGTACTTC.

Written as DNA, the CDR3 is TGTGCCAGCAGCTTAAGGACAGACACTGAAGCTTTCTTT. Protein sequence: CASSLRTDTEAFF. The rearrangement joins TRBV7-2 to TRBJ1-1; possible D gene TRBD1, 6 bases. Trimming pared 2 bases from V and 3 bases from J, leaving 7 bases between. The CDR3 contains 13 residues. CDR1 is SGHTA, CDR2 FQGNSA, per germline.

The rearrangement joins TRBV4-3 to TRBJ2-3; D may correspond to TRBD1 or TRBD2 (5 bases each). CDR3 size: 18 residues. V was clipped by 0 bases and J by 0 bases, with 16 bases between them. The germline V gene encodes CDR1 LGHNA and CDR2 YSLEER. The CDR3 loop is CASSQDLVGGFSTDTQYF. The DNA of the CDR3 is TGCGCCAGCAGCCAAGATCTTGTTGGGGGATTTAGCACAGATACGCAGTATTTT.

The rearrangement links TRBV5-4 to TRBJ2-3, with TRBD2 matching 9 bases. CDR1 SGHNT and CDR2 YYREEE come from the germline V gene (reference sequence). This CDR3 is built from 16 residues. Trimming took 4 bases from V and 0 from J; bases not matched to a gene: 6. In nucleotides, the CDR3 is TGTGCCAGCAGCCCAGGCGGGAGGGCTAGCACAGATACGCAGTATTTT. Its protein is CASSPGGRASTDTQYF.

The chain couples TRBV10-3 to TRBJ1-6, with D possibly being TRBD1 (5 bases). Germline CDR1 is ENHRY and CDR2 is SYGVKD. Trimming shortened V by 6 bases and J by 10 bases, and 16 bases separated the two germline ends. This CDR3 is 14 amino acids long. The CDR3 spells CAISEMGGESPLHF. CDR3 DNA: TGTGCCATCAGCGAAATGGGGGGGGAGTCACCCCTCCACTTT.

This rearrangement joins TRBV11-1 to TRBJ2-1; D gene unclear. V dropped 5 bases and J dropped 0 bases, with 17 bases sitting between them. This CDR3 has 17 amino acids. Looked up from germline, CDR1 is SGHAT and CDR2 is FQDESV (reference sequence). The CDR3 DNA reads as TGTGCCAGCAGCCCAGGAGTAGTGCGGTTCTCCTACAATGAGCAGTTCTTC. This encodes CASSPGVVRFSYNEQFF.

This sequence joins TRBV2 and TRBJ2-7, with TRBD2 identical over 9 bases. V lost 6 bases and J lost 3; bases outside the gene matches: 6. This CDR3 is built from 14 residues. CDR1 and CDR2 from the germline V gene are SNHLY and FYNNEI. Here the CDR3 DNA reads TGTGCCAGCAGGCCCGGGACTAGCAGCTACGAGCAGTACTTC. This encodes CASRPGTSSYEQYF.

The rearrangement links TRBV28 to TRBJ2-5; 15 bases are shared with TRBD2. The germline V gene encodes CDR1 MDHEN and CDR2 SYDVKM. Trimming removed 1 base from V and 2 bases from J; junction bases left unmatched: 8. This CDR3 is 19 amino acids long. The DNA of the CDR3 is TGTGCCAGCAGTTTATCGGGACTAGCGGGAGGCCCCCTTCAAGAGACCCAGTACTTC. Protein product: CASSLSGLAGGPLQETQYF.

J is TRBJ2-1 and V is TRBV4-3, with a possible D match to TRBD2 (6 bases). Germline V gene data show CDR1 as LGHNA and CDR2 as YSLEER. The CDR3 length is 17 residues. With 0 bases removed from V and 6 bases from J, the gap between germline ends came to 18 bases. The CDR3 protein is CASSQDSTGVGTNEQFF. The CDR3 DNA follows: TGCGCCAGCAGCCAAGATAGTACGGGAGTGGGGACCAATGAGCAGTTCTTC.